This TCR beta chain was observed in a study of cytomegalovirus exposure and HLA in healthy donors. Study context: Sequencing of 150 million to 200 million T cells in an earlier analysis found roughly 120 million unique TCR beta sequences. General study points: Cytomegalovirus-associated status was assigned to 164 TCR beta chains.

On this clone itself: Its cognate antigen is unknown.

The germline V gene encodes CDR1 SNHLY and CDR2 FYNNEI. With 6 bases clipped from V and 4 bases from J, the junction kept 7 bases outside the gene matches. The CDR3 sequence is 14 residues long. 13 Jbeta primers and 60 Vbeta primers were used for the PCR. The method was immunoSEQ multiplex PCR; TCRdb's version includes in-frame clones alone and lacks a portion of them. The top ten hold 3.1% of the sample, which has about 130,000 clones, more than 70% seen once. V usage is TRBV2 and J usage is TRBJ1-1; 8 positions match TRBD1. This TCR was recovered from a man aged 40-49 years in good health and CMV-seronegative. Sequencing was performed on PBMCs. The CDR3 is CASRAGGWGTEAFF. The CDR3 bases are TGTGCCAGCAGAGCAGGGGGCTGGGGCACTGAAGCTTTCTTT. Looking up the rest from reference TRBV2 and TRBJ1-1 gives the full variable domain: EPEVTQTPSHQVTQMGQEVILRCVPISNHLYFYWYRQILGQKVEFLVSFYNNEISEKSEIFDDQFSVERPDGSNFTLKIRSTKLEDSAMYFCASRAGGWGTEAFFGQGTRLTVV.